Reported below is one TCR beta chain. This table comes from immunoSEQ multiplex PCR, and its TCRdb copy is limited to in-frame clones, with some not included. The top ten hold 1.5% of the sample, which has some 160,000 clones, about 80% seen once. These data belong to a study of blood T cell repertoires in COVID-19. Study summary: Samples representing acute and convalescent COVID-19 were sourced from the United States, Italy and Spain. PBMCs, B-cell-depleted T cells, or T cells were the source of the cDNA or gDNA that made up the material.

Sequencing was done on a sample of peripheral blood. The sequence derives from a human donor in a cohort sampled during active COVID-19.

The DNA for the CDR3 is TGTGCCAGTACCGGGACTAGCGGAATCTACGAGCAGTACTTC. Translation gives CASTGTSGIYEQYF. V and J are TRBV19 and TRBJ2-7; 11 bases align to TRBD2. From germline, CDR1 is LNHDA and CDR2 SQIVND (reference sequence). J was trimmed by 3 bases and V by 7 bases; bases with no gene match: 5. The CDR3 totals 14 residues.